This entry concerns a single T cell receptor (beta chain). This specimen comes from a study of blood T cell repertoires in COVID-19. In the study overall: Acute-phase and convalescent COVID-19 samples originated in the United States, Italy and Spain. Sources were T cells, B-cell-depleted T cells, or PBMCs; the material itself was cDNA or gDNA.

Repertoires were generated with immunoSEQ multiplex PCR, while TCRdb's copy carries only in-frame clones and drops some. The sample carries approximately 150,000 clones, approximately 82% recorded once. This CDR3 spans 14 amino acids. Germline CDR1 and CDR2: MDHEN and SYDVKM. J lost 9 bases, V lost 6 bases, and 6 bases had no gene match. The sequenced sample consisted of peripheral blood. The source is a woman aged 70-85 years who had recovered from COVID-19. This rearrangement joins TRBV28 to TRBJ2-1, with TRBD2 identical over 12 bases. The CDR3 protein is CASSLAGGPGEQFF. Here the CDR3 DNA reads TGTGCCAGCAGCCTAGCGGGAGGGCCTGGTGAGCAGTTCTTC.